This T cell receptor beta chain was obtained from a study of shared clonotypes between healthy human individuals. Background on the study: Aged between 18 and 49, the donors were a couple of women and three men. Study-level findings and limits: Among several donors, about 5% of naive CD4 clonotypes were found in common.

As to this clone: What it binds is unknown.

TCRdb's copy holds only in-frame clones and misses some; the assay was immunoSEQ multiplex PCR. The sample consists of roughly 2,300,000 clones, under 95% of them appearing once. There were only Caucasian adults among the donors, and all lived in Nashville, Tennessee. Unmatched junction bases numbered 11, after V lost 6 bases and J lost 2 bases. Germline V gene data show CDR1 as SGHDT and CDR2 as YYEEEE. The CDR3 extends over 15 amino acids. The TCR originated in a man aged 18 to 35 in good health. Some clones in this sample may be carry-over from other donors' samples. The J gene is TRBJ2-7, the V gene TRBV5-6; TRBD2 matches 7 bases. What was sequenced was naive CD4+ T cells from PBMCs. Subset of the sample: CD45RA+ positively selected. In DNA form, the CDR3 reads TGTGCCAGCACCCTAGGGCTAGCGGCCCCCTACGAGCAGTACTTC. Translated: CASTLGLAAPYEQYF.